These T cell receptor beta chains were read from a single sample in a study of post-analysis software for immune sequencing data. TCRdb reprocessed the PCR reads with MiXCR, giving one entry per CDR3 protein. The table shows roughly 200,000 distinct CDR3 sequences, with over 25% occurring only once. Input material: blood. These receptors were collected from a girl aged 2 to 17 with multiple sclerosis. The CDR3 runs from the conserved cysteine through the conserved F or W. D genes are given only for firm matches. For some rows the clone size is stated as once, few or many, or as a class when expanded; others skip it.

V: TRBV12-3/TRBV12-4
D: .
size: .
J: TRBJ2-1
DNA: TGTGCCAGCAGCCAACCGGAGAGGGAGCAGTTCTTC
CDR3: CASSQPEREQFF

V: TRBV29-1
D: .
size: .
J: TRBJ2-7
DNA: TGCAGCGTTGGCAACAAAAACTCCTACGAGCAGTACTTC
CDR3: CSVGNKNSYEQYF

V: TRBV29-1
D: .
size: few
J: TRBJ2-3
DNA: TGCAGCGTCCCCGGGACTTTCACAGATACGCAGTATTTT
CDR3: CSVPGTFTDTQYF

V: TRBV20-1
D: .
size: few
J: TRBJ1-2
DNA: TGCAGTGCTACTAGACAGGATAATGGCTACACCTTC
CDR3: CSATRQDNGYTF

V: TRBV5-1
D: .
size: few
J: TRBJ1-5
DNA: TGCGCCAGCAGCTTGGGACAGGCTGGCAATCAGCCCCAGCATTTT
CDR3: CASSLGQAGNQPQHF

V: TRBV28
D: TRBD2
size: few
J: TRBJ2-7
DNA: TGTGCCAGCAGTTTCTCAGCGGGGGGGCCGTCTGCAGAGCAGTACTTC
CDR3: CASSFSAGGPSAEQYF

V: TRBV5-1
D: .
size: .
J: TRBJ2-1
DNA: TGCGCCAGCAGCTTGGCCGGGACTTCTTACAATGAGCAGTTCTTC
CDR3: CASSLAGTSYNEQFF

V: TRBV5-1
D: .
size: many
J: TRBJ2-1
DNA: TGCGCCAGCAGCTTGGACGGGATCTACAATGAGCAGTTCTTC
CDR3: CASSLDGIYNEQFF

V: TRBV7-9
D: TRBD1
size: few
J: TRBJ2-7
DNA: TGTGCCAGCAGCTCAAGCCTAACAGGGGGCACTGAGCAGTACTTC
CDR3: CASSSSLTGGTEQYF

V: TRBV3-1
D: TRBD2
size: few
J: TRBJ2-5
DNA: TGTGCCAGCAGACGTAGCGGGGGGAGAGAGACCCAGTACTTC
CDR3: CASRRSGGRETQYF

V: TRBV6-1
D: .
size: many
J: TRBJ1-6
DNA: TGTGCCAGCAGTGAATCCTATAATTCACCCCTCCACTTT
CDR3: CASSESYNSPLHF

V: TRBV2
D: TRBD2
size: .
J: TRBJ2-1
DNA: TGTGCCAGCAGGACCAGAGTGGCGGGGGGCTCCCAGCAGTTCTTC
CDR3: CASRTRVAGGSQQFF

V: TRBV7-2
D: .
size: .
J: TRBJ2-7
DNA: TGTGCCAGCAGCCTACAGGGTGCGGGATTGGGATACGAGCAGTACTTC
CDR3: CASSLQGAGLGYEQYF

V: TRBV28
D: .
size: few
J: TRBJ1-5
DNA: TGTGCCAGCAGTCCGCCTAAGGCGGGCAATCAGCCCCAGCATTTT
CDR3: CASSPPKAGNQPQHF

V: TRBV9
D: TRBD1
size: .
J: TRBJ1-2
DNA: TGTGCCAGCAGCGCACCACAGGGGCATGGCTACACCTTC
CDR3: CASSAPQGHGYTF

V: TRBV20-1
D: TRBD1
size: many
J: TRBJ2-7
DNA: TGCAGTGCTAGGGGGGGACAGGGCGCCTACGAGCAGTACTTC
CDR3: CSARGGQGAYEQYF

V: TRBV29-1
D: TRBD2
size: .
J: TRBJ2-3
DNA: TGCAGCGTTACTTTAGCGGGGGGGCTCCCCACAGATACGCAGTATTTT
CDR3: CSVTLAGGLPTDTQYF

V: TRBV25-1
D: .
size: few
J: TRBJ1-5
DNA: TGTGCCAGCAGTGTCTATGTTAGCAATCAGCCCCAGCATTTT
CDR3: CASSVYVSNQPQHF

V: TRBV29-1
D: TRBD1
size: .
J: TRBJ1-4
DNA: TGCAGCGTTCAGGGGGGGGATGAAAAACTGTTTTTT
CDR3: CSVQGGDEKLFF

V: TRBV12-5
D: .
size: many
J: TRBJ1-2
DNA: TGTGCTAGTGGTTTGACAGTCTCTAACTATGGCTACACCTTC
CDR3: CASGLTVSNYGYTF

V: TRBV5-1
D: .
size: few
J: TRBJ2-5
DNA: TGCGCCAGCAGCTTGTCGTTGAGTGGGCGCGGGGAGACCCAGTACTTC
CDR3: CASSLSLSGRGETQYF

V: TRBV14
D: .
size: few
J: TRBJ2-7
DNA: TGTGCCAGCAACTCATTCGCCCCCGGGGAGCAGTACTTC
CDR3: CASNSFAPGEQYF

V: TRBV6-5
D: .
size: many
J: TRBJ2-1
DNA: TGTGCCAGCAGTTCTTTTCAGACTAGTTTTTCCTACAATGAGCAGTTCTTC
CDR3: CASSSFQTSFSYNEQFF

V: TRBV30
D: .
size: .
J: TRBJ2-7
DNA: TGTGCCTGGAGGCCCAGGGGAAACGGCGAGCAGTACTTC
CDR3: CAWRPRGNGEQYF

V: TRBV7-9
D: .
size: few
J: TRBJ1-6
DNA: TGTGCCAGCAGCTTAGCCGGAGATTCACCCCCCCACTTT
CDR3: CASSLAGDSPPHF

V: TRBV6-2/TRBV6-3
D: .
size: many
J: TRBJ2-1
DNA: TGTGCCAGCAGTTGGGCGTTCTACAATGAGCAGTTCTTC
CDR3: CASSWAFYNEQFF

V: TRBV5-1
D: TRBD2
size: many
J: TRBJ2-7
DNA: TGCGCCAGCAGCTTGGCGGCCGGGCGGGAGGGGTACGAGCAGTACTTC
CDR3: CASSLAAGREGYEQYF

V: TRBV5-1
D: .
size: .
J: TRBJ2-5
DNA: TGCGCCAGCAGCACCCGGCCCCAGGAGACCCAGTACTTC
CDR3: CASSTRPQETQYF

V: TRBV12-3/TRBV12-4
D: TRBD1
size: many
J: TRBJ1-2
DNA: TGTGCCACCGTAACAGGGGGAGATGGCTACACCTTC
CDR3: CATVTGGDGYTF

V: TRBV29-1
D: .
size: .
J: TRBJ1-2
DNA: TGCAGCGTTGAAGAAGGTGCCTCGGGAAGGACAGCCGGAAACTATGGCTACACCTTC
CDR3: CSVEEGASGRTAGNYGYTF

V: TRBV4-1
D: .
size: many
J: TRBJ1-2
DNA: TGCGCCAGCAGCCAAGAGTTCGGGGGGCCCAACTATGGCTACACCTTC
CDR3: CASSQEFGGPNYGYTF

V: TRBV2
D: .
size: .
J: TRBJ1-5
DNA: TGTGCCAGCAGTCCCCTGAGAGGGAATCAGCCCCAGCATTTT
CDR3: CASSPLRGNQPQHF

V: TRBV27
D: TRBD2
size: many
J: TRBJ2-7
DNA: TGTGCCAGCAACCTAGCGGGACCTAAGGGCTACGAGCAGTACTTC
CDR3: CASNLAGPKGYEQYF

V: TRBV30
D: .
size: few
J: TRBJ2-5
DNA: TGTGCCTGGAGTGACCAGGGGGGATGGCAAGAGACCCAGTACTTC
CDR3: CAWSDQGGWQETQYF

V: TRBV5-1
D: .
size: few
J: TRBJ2-2
DNA: TGCGCCAGCAGCCCAGGACGCCTTTACACCGGGGAGCTGTTTTTT
CDR3: CASSPGRLYTGELFF

V: TRBV7-9
D: TRBD1
size: .
J: TRBJ1-4
DNA: TGTGCCAGCAGCCAACAGGGGGTACGTGAAAAACTGTTTTTT
CDR3: CASSQQGVREKLFF

V: TRBV5-6
D: .
size: few
J: TRBJ2-6
DNA: TGTGCCAGCAGCATCGATCAGGGGACCCACTCTGGGGCCAACGTCCGGACTTTC
CDR3: CASSIDQGTHSGANVRTF

V: TRBV5-1
D: .
size: .
J: TRBJ2-3
DNA: TGCGCCAGCAGCATAGACAGGACTACAGCTACGCAGTATTTT
CDR3: CASSIDRTTATQYF

V: TRBV20-1
D: TRBD2
size: many
J: TRBJ2-3
DNA: TGCAGTGCTAGAGATAGCGGGGGGCAAGATACGCAGTATTTT
CDR3: CSARDSGGQDTQYF

V: TRBV5-1
D: TRBD2
size: many
J: TRBJ2-1
DNA: TGCGCCAGCAGCTTGACTAGCGGGGGGTACAATGAGCAGTTCTTC
CDR3: CASSLTSGGYNEQFF

V: TRBV2
D: .
size: medium-sized
J: TRBJ1-2
DNA: TGTGCCAGCAGTGAATGGCCCCAATTAGTTCAGCTTTGGTATGGCTACACCTTC
CDR3: CASSEWPQLVQLWYGYTF

V: TRBV18
D: TRBD2
size: many
J: TRBJ2-5
DNA: TGTGCCAGCTCAGGAGGACTAGCGATTGAGGAGACCCAGTACTTC
CDR3: CASSGGLAIEETQYF

V: TRBV27
D: TRBD2
size: once
J: TRBJ2-1
DNA: TGTGCCAGCAGTTCCGGAGGACTAGCGGTTTACAATGAGCAGTTCTTC
CDR3: CASSSGGLAVYNEQFF